These 22 T cell receptor beta chains share one sample of origin, sequenced in a study of T cells in Graves' hyperthyroidism and ophthalmopathy. Amplified TCR beta CDR3 regions derived from RNA transcripts. With the HTBI primer set, the TCR CDR3 went through a first round of RT-PCR. MiXCR, run by TCRdb on the multiplex PCR reads, gives a single entry per CDR3 protein. The data contain about 480,000 distinct CDR3 sequences, about 15% of them singletons. Sample: blood. Receptor source: a young woman with Graves' hyperthyroidism.

The V and J genes are TRBV28 and TRBJ1-4; TRBD1 matches at 8 bases. Germline lookup yields CDR1 MDHEN and CDR2 SYDVKM. V was clipped by 8 bases and J by 4 bases; unmatched bases: 3. The CDR3 is 13 amino acids. The CDR3 here is CASFDRGNEKLFF. The CDR3 nucleotides read TGTGCCAGCTTTGACAGGGGTAATGAAAAACTGTTTTTT.

There are many counts of this clonotype. CDR3 residues: CASSLGLPGNEQFF. In nucleotides, the CDR3 is TGTGCCAGCAGTTTAGGGCTCCCGGGGAATGAGCAGTTCTTC. The gene calls are TRBV12-3 or TRBV12-4 and TRBJ2-1; a possible D gene is TRBD2 (5 bases). This CDR3 is built from 14 residues. The V gene lost 1 base and the J gene lost 7 bases, with 11 bases spanning the gap.

This clonotype was recorded a few times. The chain links TRBV7-9 to TRBJ2-7; D could derive from TRBD1 or TRBD2 (5 bases each). Germline values: CDR1 SEHNR, CDR2 FQNEAQ (reference sequence). V was trimmed by 4 bases and J by 0 bases, leaving 22 bases between them. The CDR3 has 18 residues. The chain's CDR3 is CASSWPLGWDARSYEQYF. CDR3 nucleotide sequence: TGTGCCAGCAGCTGGCCTCTAGGATGGGACGCCCGCTCCTACGAGCAGTACTTC.

This chain joins TRBV5-1 and TRBJ2-5; 11 bases fit TRBD2. The CDR3 covers 15 residues. Germline CDR1 and CDR2: SGHRS and YFSETQ. V was clipped by 4 bases and J by 2 bases; unmatched bases: 4. The CDR3 DNA follows: TGCGCCAGCAGCGGGACTAGCGGAACACAAGAGACCCAGTACTTC. It yields the protein CASSGTSGTQETQYF.

This clonotype was seen ten or more times. The V call is TRBV27, the J call TRBJ1-1; possible D gene TRBD1, 5 bases. CDR3 size: 15 residues. Germline CDR1 is MNHEY and CDR2 is SMNVEV (reference sequence). Deletions cut 6 bases from V and 3 bases from J, with 17 bases between. CDR3 in amino acids: CASRIFGGGYTEAFF. The CDR3 DNA reads as TGTGCCAGCAGAATTTTTGGGGGGGGTTACACTGAAGCTTTCTTT.

This clonotype was detected once. Its ends do not fully match the called genes, so a read error is possible. V is TRBV18 and J is TRBJ1-5; 9 bases agree with TRBD1. This CDR3 is 19 amino acids long. Germline V gene lookup returns CDR1 KGHSH and CDR2 LQKENI. CDR3 loop: CASSPRTGVKGTLNQPHHF. As DNA, the CDR3 is TGTGCCAGCTCACCACGGACAGGGGTAAAAGGTACGCTCAACCAGCCCCATCATTTT.

In this sample, this clonotype turned up many times. This rearrangement joins TRBV10-3 to TRBJ1-1; D call uncertain. The V gene's germline CDR1 is ENHRY and CDR2 SYGVKD. Trimming shortened V by 7 bases and J by 4 bases, and 10 bases separated the two germline ends. This CDR3 spans 12 amino acids. The CDR3 region is CAIMSGGTEAFF. For the CDR3, the DNA is TGTGCCATCATGAGCGGTGGCACTGAAGCTTTCTTT.

This clonotype was observed many times. The chain is built from TRBV11-3 and TRBJ2-7; D gene uncertain. The CDR3 is 12 amino acids. Trimming shortened V by 5 bases and J by 2 bases, and 7 bases separated the two germline ends. Germline V gene sequence: CDR1 SGHNT, CDR2 YENEEA. The CDR3 nucleotides read TGTGCCAGCAGCCCTCCGGCCTACGAGCAGTACTTC. Protein sequence: CASSPPAYEQYF.

This clonotype was recorded at least ten times. The V gene is TRBV27, the J gene TRBJ2-2; D call uncertain. Trimming removed 8 bases from V and 8 bases from J, with 15 bases in between. CDR3 size: 13 residues. Germline loops: CDR1 MNHEY, CDR2 SMNVEV (reference sequence). For the CDR3, the DNA is TGTGCCAGCGGAAGGAGAAGGTTAGGGGAGCTGTTTTTT. It yields the protein CASGRRRLGELFF.

This clonotype has only a few counts. The chain combines TRBV6-5 with TRBJ2-2; a possible D gene is TRBD2 (6 bases). The CDR3 spans 18 residues. The V and J ends lost 2 bases and 5 bases respectively, with 21 bases between them. CDR1 and CDR2 (germline): MNHEY, SVGAGI. In nucleotides, the CDR3 is TGTGCCAGCAGTTACCATTACGCGGACTATAATCCGACCGGGGAGCTGTTTTTT. Protein: CASSYHYADYNPTGELFF.

On this clonotype: A much larger clone is a single base away; this may be a read error. V usage is TRBV14 and J usage is TRBJ2-3, with 7 positions matching TRBD1. Losses at the gene ends were 2 bases for V and 6 bases for J; bases not matched to a gene: 26. Looked up from germline, CDR1 is SGHDN and CDR2 is FVKESK. CDR3 size: 21 residues. CDR3 sequence reads: CASSQRQISTTPTGETDTQYF. DNA of the CDR3: TGTGCCAGCAGCCAACGCCAAATTTCCACGACACCAACAGGGGAGACGGATACGCAGTATTTT.

J is TRBJ2-1 and V is TRBV12-3 or TRBV12-4; perhaps TRBD2 as D (5 bases). The germline V and J ends were trimmed by 5 bases and 0 bases, with 17 bases remaining between them. This CDR3 contains 17 residues. In nucleotides, the CDR3 is TGTGCCAGCAGTCTCAACGACGCGGGTACCTCCTACAATGAGCAGTTCTTC. Translation gives CASSLNDAGTSYNEQFF.

The chain combines TRBV6-1 with TRBJ2-5; 13 nucleotides match TRBD2. Germline V CDR1 and CDR2: MNHNS, SASEGT. The CDR3 is 14 residues long. V was pared by 11 bases and J by 4 bases, with 7 bases of the junction left unmatched. Here the CDR3 DNA reads TGTGCCGCCGAGGGACTAGCGGGACTAGAGACCCAGTACTTC. The encoded protein is CAAEGLAGLETQYF.

This clonotype came up many times. The chain uses TRBV20-1 and TRBJ2-7; TRBD2 agrees at 8 bases. The CDR3 loop spans 15 amino acids. With 5 bases clipped from V and 3 bases from J, the junction kept 12 bases outside the gene matches. CDR1 and CDR2 (germline): DFQATT, SNEGSKA (reference sequence). The CDR3 reads CSALDLAGEIYEQYF. CDR3 in DNA: TGCAGTGCTCTTGACCTAGCGGGTGAAATCTACGAGCAGTACTTC.

DNA for the CDR3: TGTGCCAGCAGTGATAGAGGAGGGAAAGACACCGGGGAGCTGTTTTTT. Protein sequence: CASSDRGGKDTGELFF. J is TRBJ2-2 and V is TRBV6-4; D may be TRBD2 (6 bases). The germline CDR1 and CDR2 sequences are MRHNA and SNTAGT. V lost 3 bases to trimming and J lost 3 bases, with 14 bases between them. The CDR3 loop spans 16 amino acids.

This clonotype was detected ten times or more. CDR3 sequence (DNA): TGTGCCAGCAGTTCCGTAGCGGGGGCCTACGAGCAGTACTTC. It is translated as CASSSVAGAYEQYF. The V and J genes are TRBV6-2 or TRBV6-3 and TRBJ2-7; TRBD2 matches 9 bases. This CDR3 region has 14 residues. The V gene end was trimmed by 4 bases and the J gene end by 2 bases; junction bases not matched to a gene: 3. In germline, CDR1 is MNHEY, CDR2 SVGEGT.

There are a few counts of this clonotype. The V gene is TRBV4-2, the J gene TRBJ2-5; TRBD2 aligns across 7 bases. V shed 0 bases and J 9 bases; nucleotides not matched to a gene: 13. The germline CDR1 and CDR2 sequences are LGHNA and YNFKEQ. CDR3 length equals 16 residues. The CDR3 loop is CASSQDRNSGWSAQYF. In nucleotides, the CDR3 is TGTGCCAGCAGCCAAGATCGGAATAGCGGGTGGTCCGCCCAGTACTTC.

The V gene is TRBV10-3, the J gene TRBJ2-3, with TRBD2 matching over 9 bases. The germline V gene has CDR1 ENHRY and CDR2 SYGVKD. The CDR3 covers 16 residues. Losses at the gene ends were 9 bases for V and 4 bases for J; bases not matched to a gene: 14. The chain's CDR3 is CAIAGGVGTRSDTQYF. In nucleotides, the CDR3 is TGTGCCATTGCGGGGGGGGTCGGGACAAGATCAGATACGCAGTATTTT.

There are many counts of this clonotype. The chain recombines TRBV5-1 with TRBJ2-7; 10 bases fit TRBD2. In germline, CDR1 is SGHRS, CDR2 YFSETQ. Trimming at V came to 4 bases and at J to 5 bases, leaving 12 bases not matched to a gene. CDR3 length: 16 residues. The CDR3 nucleotides read TGCGCCAGCAGCCCTCTCCAGCGGGAGGGCTTCAACGAGCAGTACTTC. The encoded protein is CASSPLQREGFNEQYF.

This clonotype came up a few times. This chain links TRBV5-8 with TRBJ2-3, with TRBD1 matching over 8 bases. The CDR3 is 14 amino acids. The ends lost 3 bases at V and 4 bases at J; junction bases unmatched: 4. Germline V gene sequence: CDR1 SGHTS, CDR2 YDEGEE. The CDR3 sequence: CASSSPQGADTQYF. The CDR3 DNA reads as TGTGCCAGCAGCTCCCCACAGGGGGCAGATACGCAGTATTTT.

Ten or more counts support this clonotype. The chain uses TRBV20-1 and TRBJ2-3; D ambiguous. This CDR3 is 14 amino acids long. Trimming stripped 3 bases from V and 3 bases from J, with 13 bases between. Germline-derived CDR1 and CDR2 are DFQATT and SNEGSKA (reference sequence). The CDR3 sequence is CSASMGWRTDTQYF. The CDR3 DNA reads TGCAGTGCTAGTATGGGTTGGCGGACAGATACGCAGTATTTT.

This clonotype was recorded at least ten times. The chain employs TRBV7-9 and TRBJ1-6; the D gene is possibly TRBD1 (5 bases). The V gene lost 4 bases and the J gene lost 7 bases, with 8 bases spanning the gap. This CDR3 contains 13 residues. Looked up from germline, CDR1 is SEHNR and CDR2 is FQNEAQ (reference sequence). CDR3 nucleotide sequence: TGTGCCAGCAGCTATAAGGGGAATTCACCCCTCCACTTT. It encodes CASSYKGNSPLHF.